The clone carrying this T cell receptor (beta chain) was observed a handful of times. The antigen is not known. Expressed TCRB transcripts were sequenced because the entire RNA isolate underwent reverse transcription. Generated by immunoSEQ multiplex PCR, the TCRdb table keeps only in-frame clones and is missing some. There are fewer than 550,000 clones in the sample; about an eighth occur only once, and 0.045% to 0.06% lies in the top ten. V lost 3 bases and J lost 0; bases outside the gene matches: 6. Germline CDR1 SQVTM, CDR2 ANQGSEA. The CDR3 sequence is 17 residues long. The data stem from a study of beta chain features in type 1 diabetes. Overall study findings and caveats: There was a moderate but significant shortening of TCRB CDR3s in all four CD4+ subsets of Type 1 diabetes patients.

The J gene is TRBJ2-1, the V gene TRBV29-1; TRBD2 matches at 12 bases. The sequence derives from a woman under 30 in good health. The sequenced material came from naive CD4+ T cells from blood. In DNA form, the CDR3 reads TGCAGCGTTGACGCACTAGCGGGGGGATACTCCTACAATGAGCAGTTCTTC. It translates to CSVDALAGGYSYNEQFF.